This T cell receptor beta chain was obtained from a study of blood T cell repertoires in COVID-19. Study details: Some COVID-19 samples were acute and others convalescent; all came from the United States, Italy and Spain. PBMCs, B-cell-depleted T cells, or T cells were the source of the cDNA or gDNA that made up the material.

Methods used by the authors: Amplified reference gene primers provided the basis for estimating nucleated cell counts. TCRdb's copy holds only in-frame clones and misses some; the assay was immunoSEQ multiplex PCR. That table is the source of V, J and clone size, and D and trimming were worked out from the DNA. Among just over 650,000 clones listed, about 90% were seen once. From germline, CDR1 is SQVTM and CDR2 ANQGSEA. The CDR3 sequence is 15 residues long. The V and J ends lost 3 bases and 0 bases respectively, with 14 bases between them. The specimen was peripheral blood. The V gene is TRBV29-1, the J gene TRBJ1-2; D may be TRBD1 (6 bases). The TCR sequence derives from a woman between 18 and 29 years old with acute or convalescent COVID-19. The CDR3 nucleotides are TGCAGCGTTGAGGATACAGGGATGACTAACTATGGCTACACCTTC. Translation: CSVEDTGMTNYGYTF.